These T cell receptor beta chains were read from a single sample in a study of beta chain features in type 1 diabetes. The method was immunoSEQ multiplex PCR; TCRdb's version includes in-frame clones alone and lacks a portion of them. The table records hundreds of thousands of clones, 11% of them present only once. Sequencing was done on a sample of naive CD4+ T cells from blood. These receptors came from a woman in her twenties or thirties in good health. Both conserved end residues are part of each CDR3. The order of the fields is V gene, J gene, CDR3 protein.

>TRBV27|TRBJ2-1
CASSLQEGLAGVNEQFF
>TRBV4-3|TRBJ2-1
CASSGTSYNEQFF
>TRBV6-5|TRBJ2-2
CASSYTGNTGELFF
>TRBV7-8|TRBJ2-5
CASSIRTGSSSETQYF
>TRBV7-8|TRBJ1-1
CASSLLPGVNTEAFF
>TRBV7-3|TRBJ1-1
CASSPDMGGREAFF
>TRBV27|TRBJ2-5
CASSANRGQETQYF
>TRBV7-9|TRBJ2-5
CASSLWSPAQETQYF
>TRBV7-3|TRBJ2-6
CASSRDPRGSGANVLTF
>TRBV27|TRBJ2-5
CASSPTRPLETQYF
>TRBV2|TRBJ2-2
CASSEGQGGVTGELFF
>TRBV2|TRBJ2-7
CASRMRGHSYEQYF
>TRBV6-5|TRBJ2-3
CASSSATSSDTQYF
>TRBV11-2|TRBJ2-3
CASRLTSGSTASDTQYF
>TRBV5-1|TRBJ2-5
CASSFTSETQYF
>TRBV4-3|TRBJ1-1
CASSQGNSNMNTEAFF
>TRBV7-4|TRBJ2-3
CASSGEAVAGAHTDTQYF
>TRBV5-1|TRBJ2-1
CASSPLGEGQGFREQFF
>TRBV5-1|TRBJ2-7
CASSLEASGRADLEQYF
>TRBV5-4|TRBJ1-2
CASSLAVGRDYGYTF
>TRBV7-2|TRBJ2-1
CASSLGLAGGEQFF
>TRBV28|TRBJ2-7
CATSRQGGSYEQYF
>TRBV7-2|TRBJ2-7
CASSFLQGIGYEQYF
>TRBV27|TRBJ1-5
CASSLAGYSNQPQHF
>TRBV28|TRBJ2-7
CASSSGQFYEQYF
>TRBV18|TRBJ2-7
CASSPPGATGSPYEQYF
>TRBV7-9|TRBJ2-3
CASSLIQRTGSKDTQYF
>TRBV2|TRBJ2-2
CASSMTGPGELFF
>TRBV10-3|TRBJ2-5
CAISAGIQETQYF
>TRBV28|TRBJ2-1
CASSFTSAFGNEQFF
>TRBV7-3|TRBJ2-1
CASFCGTENNEQFF
>TRBV5-6|TRBJ1-1
CASSSTGGQIGFF
>TRBV12-2|TRBJ1-1
CASRLVGSREAFF
>TRBV5-1|TRBJ2-5
CASSLLPGNSETQYF
>TRBV28|TRBJ2-7
CASSFLSSYEQYF
>TRBV6-1|TRBJ2-7
CASSEERTGYGYEQYF
>TRBV18|TRBJ2-7
CASSPSLAGGSYEQYF
>TRBV7-2|TRBJ2-1
CASSPPGLYNEQFF
>TRBV27|TRBJ2-5
CASSLSSGEFQETQYF
>TRBV18|TRBJ1-4
CASSLQDREGEKLFF
>TRBV9|TRBJ2-5
CASSVAPLGETQYF
>TRBV27|TRBJ2-6
CASSLGSSGANVLTF
>TRBV7-2|TRBJ1-2
CASSPGEGYGYTF
>TRBV7-9|TRBJ1-4
CASSLVVAGGEKLFF
>TRBV19|TRBJ1-3
CASSIAWGAGNTIYF